A single sample is the source of the 26 T cell receptor beta chains below, sequenced in a study of T cells in Graves' hyperthyroidism and ophthalmopathy. Authors of the study amplified TCR beta CDR3 regions from RNA transcripts. An initial round of RT-PCR targeting the TCR CDR3 relied on the HTBI primer set. TCRdb independently ran MiXCR on the multiplex PCR reads; one entry per CDR3 protein. The table includes about 640,000 distinct CDR3 sequences, less than 25% detected once. The specimen sequenced was blood. These TCRs come from a man aged 25 to 40 with Graves' ophthalmopathy.

A remark on this clonotype: A much larger clone differs from this one at a single base, so this may be a read error. V gene TRBV11-2 combines with J gene TRBJ2-7, with 13 bases identical to TRBD2. The CDR3 has 19 residues. In germline, CDR1 is SGHAT, CDR2 FQNNGV. CDR3: CAGSPRLAGGIRGNYEQYF. The CDR3 bases are TGTGCCGGCAGCCCCAGACTAGCGGGAGGAATTAGGGGTAACTACGAGCAGTACTTC.

Many counts were recorded for this clonotype. The chain is built from TRBV11-2 and TRBJ2-5, with 10 bases fitting TRBD2. Germline CDR1 reads SGHAT; CDR2 reads FQNNGV. Germline trimming cut 1 base from V and 4 bases from J; bases unmatched to any gene: 12. The CDR3 runs 18 residues. CDR3 loop: CASSLVPGSGRFLETQYF. CDR3 coding DNA: TGTGCCAGCAGCTTAGTCCCTGGTAGCGGGAGGTTTTTAGAGACCCAGTACTTC. Complete variable domain (other parts from reference TRBV11-2 and TRBJ2-5): EAGVAQSPRYKIIEKRQSVAFWCNPISGHATLYWYQQILGQGPKLLIQFQNNGVVDDSQLPKDRFSAERLKGVDSTLKIQPAKLEDSAVYLCASSLVPGSGRFLETQYFGPGTRLLVL.

This clonotype was observed at least ten times. The chain joins TRBV28 to TRBJ2-5; D is uncertain. Trimming took 2 bases from V and 7 from J, leaving 11 bases between them. The CDR3 extends over 13 amino acids. CDR1 is MDHEN, CDR2 SYDVKM, per germline. Here the CDR3 DNA reads TGTGCCAGCAGTTTACGGATCCCAGGGACCCAGTACTTC. Residues: CASSLRIPGTQYF. The full variable domain, rest sourced from reference TRBV28 and TRBJ2-5, is DVKVTQSSRYLVKRTGEKVFLECVQDMDHENMFWYRQDPGLGLRLIYFSYDVKMKEKGDIPEGYSVSREKKERFSLILESASTNQTSMYLCASSLRIPGTQYFGPGTRLLVL.

This chain connects TRBV12-3 or TRBV12-4 to TRBJ2-3; D remains ambiguous. This CDR3 is 13 amino acids long. Trimming pared 7 bases from V and 3 bases from J, leaving 11 bases between. CDR3 region: CASTSSVTDTQYF. CDR3 nucleotides: TGTGCCAGCACTTCAAGCGTAACAGATACGCAGTATTTT.

At least ten counts were recorded for this clonotype. The CDR3 DNA reads TGTGCCAGCAGTGACCGGACGGGCGAGTACACTGAAGCTTTCTTT. The encoded protein is CASSDRTGEYTEAFF. The chain employs TRBV2 and TRBJ1-1; unclear D gene. Germline lookup yields CDR1 SNHLY and CDR2 FYNNEI. The CDR3 spans 15 residues. The germline V and J ends were trimmed by 3 bases and 3 bases, with 14 bases remaining between them. The full variable domain, with the rest looked up from reference TRBV2 and TRBJ1-1, is EPEVTQTPSHQVTQMGQEVILRCVPISNHLYFYWYRQILGQKVEFLVSFYNNEISEKSEIFDDQFSVERPDGSNFTLKIRSTKLEDSAMYFCASSDRTGEYTEAFFGQGTRLTVV.

The rearrangement joins TRBV7-9 to TRBJ2-1; maybe TRBD2 (7 bases). This CDR3 is 15 amino acids long. Germline lookup yields CDR1 SEHNR and CDR2 FQNEAQ (reference sequence). The ends were cut back, 5 bases at V and 4 bases at J, with 15 bases in the middle. The CDR3 protein is CASSPRGEGYNEQFF. CDR3 DNA: TGTGCCAGCAGCCCTAGGGGGGAGGGATACAATGAGCAGTTCTTC.

V usage is TRBV12-3 or TRBV12-4 and J usage is TRBJ2-3; no clear D gene. The CDR3 contains 13 residues. V was shortened by 3 bases and J by 9 bases, with 13 bases between the two germline ends. The CDR3 is CASSLGGRPTQYF. The CDR3, as DNA: TGTGCCAGCAGTTTGGGTGGGCGGCCCACGCAGTATTTT.

The chain has TRBV11-2 and TRBJ1-2; TRBD1 matches 9 bases. The CDR3 sequence is 15 residues long. V lost 4 bases and J lost 6; bases outside the gene matches: 9. The germline CDR1 and CDR2 sequences are SGHAT and FQNNGV. For the CDR3, the DNA is TGTGCCAGCAGCTCCTCTCGGGACAGGGTTCATGGCTACACCTTC. Amino acid sequence: CASSSSRDRVHGYTF.

This clonotype was counted between two and nine times. The V and J genes are TRBV6-1 and TRBJ2-7; 9 nucleotides line up with TRBD1. The J segment lost 3 bases and the V segment lost 7 bases, leaving 10 bases of the junction unmatched. The CDR3 runs 15 residues. Germline loops: CDR1 MNHNS, CDR2 SASEGT. The CDR3 loop is CASNAGGTGFYEQYF. CDR3 nucleotide sequence: TGTGCCAGCAATGCGGGTGGGACAGGGTTCTACGAGCAGTACTTC.

This clonotype was seen at least ten times. The CDR3 spells CASSRDGGRGKGYGYTF. The CDR3 DNA is TGCGCCAGCAGCCGGGACGGGGGGCGCGGTAAGGGCTATGGCTACACCTTC. J is TRBJ1-2 and V is TRBV5-1, with TRBD1 as a possible D gene (6 bases). Trimming took off 4 bases at V and 4 bases at J, with 23 bases between the two ends. The germline V gene has CDR1 SGHRS and CDR2 YFSETQ. There are 17 residues in the CDR3.

This sequence joins TRBV20-1 and TRBJ2-7, with 10 bases aligning to TRBD1. The CDR3 is made up of 13 amino acids. V shed 6 bases, J shed 4 bases, and the junction held 6 bases outside the gene matches. Germline V gene data show CDR1 as DFQATT and CDR2 as SNEGSKA (reference sequence). DNA of the CDR3: TGCAGTGCCCGCCGGGACAGGGGATACGAGCAGTACTTC. Residues: CSARRDRGYEQYF.

This clonotype was seen only a few times. The V gene is TRBV27, the J gene TRBJ2-1; TRBD2 matches 9 bases. J gave up 0 bases and V 0 bases, and 9 bases lay outside the gene matches. The CDR3 contains 19 residues. CDR1 is MNHEY and CDR2 is SMNVEV in the germline V gene (reference sequence). The CDR3 sequence: CASSLSRHTSGLSYNEQFF. As DNA, the CDR3 is TGTGCCAGCAGTTTATCGCGCCATACTAGCGGGCTCTCCTACAATGAGCAGTTCTTC.

CDR3 protein: CASSLRQVQETQYF. CDR3 coding DNA: TGTGCCAGCAGCTTACGACAGGTCCAAGAGACCCAGTACTTC. This chain links TRBV7-9 with TRBJ2-5, with D tentatively TRBD1 (6 bases). Trimming removed 2 bases from V and 1 base from J, with 8 bases in between. Germline CDR1 and CDR2: SEHNR and FQNEAQ (reference sequence). This CDR3 region has 14 residues.

This clonotype showed up just a few times. The rearrangement joins TRBV4-1 to TRBJ2-7, with D unresolved. Germline V gene data show CDR1 as MGHRA and CDR2 as YSYEKL. The CDR3 totals 13 residues. V lost 4 bases, J lost 7 bases, and 14 bases lay in between. In DNA form, the CDR3 reads TGCGCCAGCAGCCCCACTTCGGTGGGGGAGCAGTACTTC. Translation gives CASSPTSVGEQYF.

This clonotype came up many times. The CDR3 here is CASSYSKEVWVYEQYF. In nucleotides, the CDR3 is TGTGCCAGCAGTTACTCGAAAGAGGTATGGGTCTACGAGCAGTACTTC. The chain recombines TRBV6-6 with TRBJ2-7; no clear D. The length of the CDR3 is 16 residues. V was cut by 0 bases and J by 3 bases, with 15 bases left in between. Germline loops: CDR1 MNHNY, CDR2 SVGAGI (reference sequence).

This clonotype was counted only a few times. The genes are TRBV11-2 and TRBJ2-4; a possible D gene is TRBD2 (6 bases). V was trimmed by 2 bases and J by 0 bases, leaving 11 bases between them. CDR3 size: 16 residues. CDR1 and CDR2 (germline): SGHAT, FQNNGV. The CDR3 DNA sequence: TGTGCCAGCAGCTTACTTGGGGGACTAGCCAAAAACATTCAGTACTTC. Protein product: CASSLLGGLAKNIQYF. Supplemented by reference TRBV11-2 and TRBJ2-4, the full variable domain reads EAGVAQSPRYKIIEKRQSVAFWCNPISGHATLYWYQQILGQGPKLLIQFQNNGVVDDSQLPKDRFSAERLKGVDSTLKIQPAKLEDSAVYLCASSLLGGLAKNIQYFGAGTRLSVL.

This clonotype was found a few times. V usage is TRBV6-6 and J usage is TRBJ2-7, with TRBD1 matching over 7 bases. CDR3 size: 15 residues. CDR1 is MNHNY and CDR2 is SVGAGI in the germline V gene (reference sequence). V was clipped by 1 base and J by 3 bases; unmatched bases: 6. CDR3 nucleotide sequence: TGTGCCAGCAGTTACTTGACAGGGAAAATCTACGAGCAGTACTTC. Encoded protein: CASSYLTGKIYEQYF.

The count of this clonotype is one. This clone may be a read error of a much larger clone one base away. The chain links TRBV28 to TRBJ2-1; D perhaps matches TRBD1 (6 bases). Germline V gene data show CDR1 as MDHEN and CDR2 as SYDVKM. This CDR3 has 16 residues. Trimming removed 4 bases from V and 5 bases from J, with 18 bases in between. The CDR3 is CASSSPGDQSHNEQFF. CDR3 bases: TGTGCCAGCAGTTCGCCAGGGGACCAAAGTCACAATGAGCAGTTCTTC.

This clonotype was observed a few times. This chain links TRBV4-2 with TRBJ1-1; TRBD1 matches 10 bases. With V trimmed by 4 bases and J by 11 bases, 10 bases remained unmatched. CDR3 length: 14 residues. Germline-derived CDR1 and CDR2 are LGHNA and YNFKEQ. CDR3 DNA: TGTGCCAGCAGCCGCCCCGACAGGGGGCCAAGGGCTTTCTTT. This gives the protein CASSRPDRGPRAFF.

The chain couples TRBV13 to TRBJ2-6; 7 bases are shared with TRBD1. Germline lookup yields CDR1 PRHDT and CDR2 FYEKMQ (reference sequence). V trimming: 6 bases; J trimming: 0 bases; junction bases outside the gene matches: 8. The CDR3 is made up of 17 amino acids. Here the CDR3 reads CASSATGVLSGANVLTF. DNA for the CDR3: TGTGCCAGCAGTGCAACAGGGGTGCTCTCTGGGGCCAACGTCCTGACTTTC.

This clonotype was seen ten or more times. The chain joins TRBV15 to TRBJ2-7, with D possibly TRBD1 on 6 matching bases. The CDR3 loop spans 14 amino acids. V gave up 1 base and J gave up 4 bases, with 11 bases separating them. CDR1 and CDR2 from the germline V gene are LNHNV and YYDKDF (reference sequence). CDR3 DNA: TGTGCCACCAGCAGAGGACAGGCCCCATACGAGCAGTACTTC. Its protein is CATSRGQAPYEQYF.

The chain combines TRBV30 with TRBJ2-7; no definite D call. The germline CDR1 and CDR2 sequences are GTSNPN and SVGIG (reference sequence). Trimming removed 7 bases from V and 3 bases from J, with 16 bases in between. The CDR3 contains 13 residues. CDR3: CAYSLVGYYEQYF. In nucleotides, the CDR3 is TGTGCCTACTCCCTGGTCGGGTACTACGAGCAGTACTTC.

This clonotype was seen many times. The V and J genes are TRBV6-1 and TRBJ1-1; D not resolved. Trimming stripped 6 bases from V and 3 bases from J, with 8 bases between. Germline V CDR1 and CDR2: MNHNS, SASEGT. The CDR3 consists of 12 residues. The CDR3 sequence is CASSGRYTEAFF. The CDR3 DNA sequence: TGTGCCAGCAGCGGTCGTTACACTGAAGCTTTCTTT.

As regards this clonotype: A much bigger clone sits one base away, suggesting this may be a read error. The V and J genes are TRBV30 and TRBJ1-3; tentatively, D is TRBD1 (6 bases). The germline V gene encodes CDR1 GTSNPN and CDR2 SVGIG (reference sequence). The CDR3 spans 12 residues. CDR3 sequence (DNA): TGTACCTGGAGTGTACAATTGGGACACGCATATTTT. It encodes CTWSVQLGHAYF.

This clonotype was observed a few times. V and J are TRBV6-2 or TRBV6-3 and TRBJ2-2; 12 bases line up with TRBD1. Germline CDR1 MNHEY, CDR2 SVGEGT. The V segment lost 5 bases and the J segment 7 bases; nucleotides outside the gene matches: 8. The CDR3 has 16 residues. CDR3 sequence reads: CASSTYRDRGLGELFF. The CDR3 DNA is TGTGCCAGCAGTACCTACCGGGACAGGGGGCTCGGGGAGCTGTTTTTT.

This clonotype has just a few counts. In DNA form, the CDR3 reads TGTGCCTGGAGTGTACTGCCTAGCGGGAACGACGAGCAGTACTTC. Translating gives CAWSVLPSGNDEQYF. The chain links TRBV30 to TRBJ2-7; 9 bases fit TRBD2. In germline, CDR1 is GTSNPN, CDR2 SVGIG (reference sequence). This CDR3 contains 15 residues. J was trimmed by 5 bases and V by 0 bases; bases with no gene match: 8.